The 15 T cell receptor beta chains below come from one sample, sequenced in a study of beta chain features in type 1 diabetes. The entirety of the isolated RNA underwent reverse transcription, so expressed TCRB transcripts were sequenced. TCRdb's table, derived via immunoSEQ multiplex PCR, lists solely in-frame clones and lacks some. The sample yields some 120,000 clones, 17% seen once. Study results and caveats: Shortening that was moderate but significant affected the TCRB CDR3s of Type 1 diabetes patients in all four CD4+ subsets.

These TCRs are of unknown antigen specificity. Sequencing was performed on central memory CD4+ T cells from blood. All receptors derive from a man aged 18-30 years with type 1 diabetes.

This clone occurred a few times. The V gene is TRBV15, the J gene TRBJ2-3, with unresolved D. Germline assignment: CDR1 LNHNV and CDR2 YYDKDF (reference sequence). CDR3 size: 12 residues. V was cut by 0 bases and J by 6 bases, with 4 bases left in between. In DNA, the CDR3 is TGTGCCACCAGCAGAGAGTGGGATACGCAGTATTTT. It encodes CATSREWDTQYF. Supplemented by reference TRBV15 and TRBJ2-3, the full variable domain reads DAMVIQNPRYQVTQFGKPVTLSCSQTLNHNVMYWYQQKSSQAPKLLFHYYDKDFNNEADTPDNFQSRRPNTSFCFLDIRSPGLGDTAMYLCATSREWDTQYFGPGTRLTVL.

The table lists this clone with a few counts. This sequence joins TRBV30 and TRBJ2-1; D perhaps matches TRBD2 (5 bases). This CDR3 spans 14 amino acids. The V end lost 3 bases, the J end lost 2 bases, and 11 bases lay between the germline ends. Germline CDR1 is GTSNPN and CDR2 is SVGIG (reference sequence). The CDR3 spells CAWSATGAYNEQFF. As DNA, the CDR3 is TGTGCCTGGAGCGCAACCGGGGCCTACAATGAGCAGTTCTTC.

This clone has only a few counts. The V gene is TRBV11-2, the J gene TRBJ2-7; 9 nucleotides match TRBD2. V shed 5 bases and J 5 bases; nucleotides not matched to a gene: 10. This CDR3 is 15 amino acids long. Germline V gene sequence: CDR1 SGHAT, CDR2 FQNNGV. DNA of the CDR3: TGTGCCAGCAGCGGCCGTAGCGGGAGTAGGAACGAGCAGTACTTC. It specifies CASSGRSGSRNEQYF.

This clone turned up a few times. The chain carries TRBV5-5 and TRBJ2-1; unclear D gene. Between the trimmed V and J ends, which lost 1 base and 4 bases, there was a span of 9 bases. Germline V gene sequence: CDR1 SGHKS, CDR2 YYEKEE (reference sequence). The CDR3 has 14 residues. The CDR3 is CASSLRTDYNEQFF. The CDR3 nucleotides are TGTGCCAGCAGCTTGAGGACGGATTACAATGAGCAGTTCTTC.

About this clone: A much larger clone is a single base away; this may be a read error. The chain carries TRBV30 and TRBJ2-2; weak D call: TRBD2 (6 bases). The CDR3 covers 15 residues. Trimming left V 5 bases short and J 7 bases short, with 20 bases between. Germline V gene lookup returns CDR1 GTSNPN and CDR2 SVGIG (reference sequence). CDR3 sequence (DNA): TGTGCCTGGCGCCTAGGAGCCCAGGGAGGCGGGGAGCTGTTTTTT. Translated, it gives CAWRLGAQGGGELFF.

The V gene is TRBV10-3, the J gene TRBJ2-7; 9 bases are shared with TRBD2. The germline V gene encodes CDR1 ENHRY and CDR2 SYGVKD. Losses at the gene ends were 6 bases for V and 1 base for J; bases not matched to a gene: 1. This CDR3 is 13 amino acids long. The CDR3 DNA sequence: TGTGCCATCAGGACTAGCGGATCCTACGAGCAGTACTTC. Amino acids: CAIRTSGSYEQYF.

The chain employs TRBV28 and TRBJ1-1; D possibly corresponds to TRBD1 (5 bases). This CDR3 comprises 16 residues. V lost 4 bases to trimming and J lost 1 base, with 16 bases between them. Germline assignment: CDR1 MDHEN and CDR2 SYDVKM. In nucleotides, the CDR3 is TGTGCCAGCAGTTACGCCCCATATGGGGGGAACACTGAAGCTTTCTTT. Protein sequence: CASSYAPYGGNTEAFF.

This clone came up a few times. The CDR3: CSVQRYNEQFF. Here the CDR3 DNA reads TGCAGCGTTCAGAGATACAATGAGCAGTTCTTC. The chain carries TRBV29-1 and TRBJ2-1; D remains unclear. The CDR3 has 11 residues. The V gene lost 5 bases and the J gene lost 4 bases, with 6 bases spanning the gap. Per germline, CDR1 SQVTM and CDR2 ANQGSEA.

The V call is TRBV6-5, the J call TRBJ2-5; possibly TRBD2 for D (6 bases). This CDR3 contains 14 residues. Trimming shortened V by 7 bases and J by 3 bases, and 15 bases separated the two germline ends. CDR1 and CDR2 (germline): MNHEY, SVGAGI. CDR3 in DNA: TGTGCCAGCACTCCCCCGGGACTTGAAGAGACCCAGTACTTC. Translation: CASTPPGLEETQYF.

This clone showed up many times. The same CDR3 also results from other DNA sequences found in this sample. The V call is TRBV7-2, the J call TRBJ2-5, with no clear D. V lost 2 bases and J 2 bases, leaving 0 bases between the germline ends. This CDR3 spans 11 amino acids. Germline V gene lookup returns CDR1 SGHTA and CDR2 FQGNSA. In DNA form, the CDR3 reads TGTGCCAGCAGCTTACAAGAGACCCAGTACTTC. It specifies CASSLQETQYF.

This clone was seen only a few times. A much larger clone is a single base away; this may be a read error. The rearrangement joins TRBV28 to TRBJ1-2; 9 bases fit TRBD1. J was trimmed by 3 bases and V by 5 bases; bases with no gene match: 10. Germline V gene data show CDR1 as MDHEN and CDR2 as SYDVKM. CDR3 length equals 16 residues. CDR3 in amino acids: CASSVPAWTGDYGYTF. DNA for the CDR3: TGTGCCAGCAGTGTTCCCGCTTGGACAGGGGACTATGGCTACACCTTC.

The sample holds a few counts of this clone. The chain combines TRBV7-2 with TRBJ2-5; no clear D gene. The CDR3 contains 14 residues. CDR1 is SGHTA and CDR2 is FQGNSA in the germline V gene. Trimming took off 1 base at V and 2 bases at J, with 8 bases between the two ends. The CDR3 loop is CASSLGLFQETQYF. CDR3 sequence (DNA): TGTGCCAGCAGCTTAGGACTTTTTCAAGAGACCCAGTACTTC.

The genes are TRBV4-3 and TRBJ2-3; D may match TRBD1 or TRBD2 (5 bases each). Between the trimmed V and J ends, which lost 5 bases and 0 bases, there was a span of 6 bases. The germline CDR1 and CDR2 sequences are LGHNA and YSLEER. CDR3 length: 13 residues. The CDR3 DNA is TGCGCCAGCAGCGGGGGAAGCACAGATACGCAGTATTTT. Protein product: CASSGGSTDTQYF.

The V gene is TRBV30, the J gene TRBJ2-7; D gene uncertain. CDR1 and CDR2 from the germline V gene are GTSNPN and SVGIG (reference sequence). The CDR3 extends over 11 amino acids. V lost 5 bases to trimming and J lost 4 bases, with 9 bases between them. The CDR3 region is CAWETGYEQYF. For the CDR3, the DNA is TGTGCCTGGGAGACCGGATACGAGCAGTACTTC.

A few counts support this clone. The chain couples TRBV5-1 to TRBJ2-6; D is unclear. Germline CDR1 and CDR2: SGHRS and YFSETQ. The V end was cut by 1 base, the J end by 9 bases, with 11 bases between. This CDR3 region has 14 residues. The CDR3: CASSLMDGSNVLTF. CDR3 in DNA: TGCGCCAGCAGCTTGATGGACGGAAGCAACGTCCTGACTTTC.